This is a list of T cell receptor beta chains from one sample in a study of TIL therapy for anti-PD-1-resistant metastatic lung cancer. Generated by immunoSEQ multiplex PCR, the TCRdb table keeps only in-frame clones and is missing some. Here the sample spans 2,000 to 3,000 clones, approximately 73% being singletons. Sequencing used tumor tissue, obtained at baseline. These receptors originate from a person aged 25-79 years with non-small cell lung cancer. Some clones in this sample may be carry-over from other donors' samples. The CDR3 runs from the conserved cysteine through the conserved F or W. D genes are given only for firm matches. Expanded clones get a size class; other rows say once, few or many, or leave the size out.

>TRBJ2-1|-|TRBV4-2|-
TGTGCCAGCAGCCAGCGCTTGAGGAGCTCCTACAATGAGCAGTTCTTC
CASSQRLRSSYNEQFF
>TRBJ2-1|-|TRBV11-2|-
TGTGCCAGCAGCTTAGGGGGCTACAATGAGCAGTTCTTC
CASSLGGYNEQFF
>TRBJ1-1|few|TRBV28|TRBD1
TGTGCCAGCAGTTTTTGGGACAGGGGAGGGGTGAACACTGAAGCTTTCTTT
CASSFWDRGGVNTEAFF
>TRBJ2-2|-|TRBV4-2|-
TGTGCCAGCAGCCAAGTGATTGGGGGCGGGGAGCTGTTTTTT
CASSQVIGGGELFF
>TRBJ1-2|-|TRBV6-1|-
TGTGCCAGCAGAGAGGGGACGTATGGCTACACCTTC
CASREGTYGYTF
>TRBJ2-7|once|TRBV5-4|TRBD2
TGTGCCAGCTCCACGGCGGGGGAAGACTACGAGCAGTACTTC
CASSTAGEDYEQYF
>TRBJ2-3|-|TRBV4-3|TRBD2
TGCGCCAGCAGCCAAGAATGGGAAGCGGGGGGGCCAACAGATACGCAGTATTTT
CASSQEWEAGGPTDTQYF
>TRBJ2-3|-|TRBV5-1|-
TGCGCCAGCAGCTTGGAGCGTATGACGCAGTATTTT
CASSLERMTQYF
>TRBJ2-2|-|TRBV30|-
TGTGCCTGGAGTGTCGACAGCGGGGAGCTGTTTTTT
CAWSVDSGELFF
>TRBJ2-2|-|TRBV10-3|-
TGTGCCATACCCGGTGGGACCGGGGAGCTGTTTTTT
CAIPGGTGELFF
>TRBJ2-1|-|TRBV25-1|-
TGTGCCAGCAGTAGGGACCAAGGGGGTTTGGGGGAGCAGTTCTTC
CASSRDQGGLGEQFF
>TRBJ1-5|large|TRBV19|-
TGTGCCAGTAGTGACCGCAATCAGCCCCAGCATTTT
CASSDRNQPQHF
>TRBJ2-5|-|TRBV5-6|-
TGTGCCAGCAGCGTCAGAGAGACCCAGTACTTC
CASSVRETQYF
>TRBJ2-1|-|TRBV5-4|TRBD2
TGTGCCAGCAGCTTGGTGGCTAGCGGGGTTCCGAGCTCCTACAATGAGCAGTTCTTC
CASSLVASGVPSSYNEQFF
>TRBJ1-6|-|TRBV7-2|TRBD1
TGTGCCAGCAGCGAGGGGACAGGGGGAAATTCACCCCTCCACTTT
CASSEGTGGNSPLHF
>TRBJ2-5|-|TRBV11-3|-
TGTGCCAGCAGCCGCAGTGCGGACCAAGAGACCCAGTACTTC
CASSRSADQETQYF
>TRBJ2-6|-|TRBV22-1|-
TGTCCTGGGAGCAGCAGCGAACAAAGTCGGGCCAACGTCCTGACTTTC
CPGSSSEQSRANVLTF
>TRBJ1-2|-|TRBV7-9|-
TGTGCCAGCAGCTTTGGTGACAGGTCTGACTATGGCTACACCTTC
CASSFGDRSDYGYTF
>TRBJ1-2|-|TRBV30|-
TGTGCCTGGAGTTTTACCCAACCAGGGGACTATGGCTACACCTTC
CAWSFTQPGDYGYTF
>TRBJ1-3|-|TRBV19|TRBD1
TGTGCCAGTAGGCCCAAGGGACCGGGACAGAGCTCTGGAAACACCATATATTTT
CASRPKGPGQSSGNTIYF
>TRBJ2-2|once|TRBV29-1|TRBD1
TGCAGCGTTGTTTATCCCAAAAACAGGGGGCCCGGGGAGCTGTTTTTT
CSVVYPKNRGPGELFF
>TRBJ1-1|-|TRBV29-1|-
TGCAGCGTCTCGGCGGTGTTGAACACTGAAGCTTTCTTT
CSVSAVLNTEAFF
>TRBJ1-1|large|TRBV7-9|TRBD1
TGTGCCAGCAGGAGGACAGGGACGTTTTTCTCTGAAGCTTTCTTT
CASRRTGTFFSEAFF
>TRBJ2-3|-|TRBV6-5|TRBD2
TGTGCCAGCAGTTACGGGACTAGCGGGCGCACAGATACGCAGTATTTT
CASSYGTSGRTDTQYF
>TRBJ2-1|-|TRBV14|-
TGTGCCAGCAGCCCGTCCGGGGTAGCGGCATACAATGAGCAGTTCTTC
CASSPSGVAAYNEQFF
>TRBJ1-5|-|TRBV28|TRBD1
TGTGCCAGCAGTGCGGGGACAGGGGGTAGCCAGCCCCAGCATTTT
CASSAGTGGSQPQHF
>TRBJ2-3|-|TRBV19|TRBD2
TGTGCCAGTAGTATAGACGGACTAGCGGCCACAGATACGCAGTATTTT
CASSIDGLAATDTQYF
>TRBJ1-6|large|TRBV28|TRBD1
TGTGCCAGCAGCCCGACAGGGAATAATTCACCCCTCCACTTT
CASSPTGNNSPLHF
>TRBJ2-1|-|TRBV18|-
TGTGCCAGCTCACCTTACACCGCGAGCTCCTACAATGAGCAGTTCTTC
CASSPYTASSYNEQFF
>TRBJ2-3|once|TRBV7-3|TRBD2
TGTGCCAGCAGCTTAATGGCTAGCGGGGGCGCAGATACGCAGTATTTT
CASSLMASGGADTQYF
>TRBJ1-5|few|TRBV6-4|-
TGTGCCAGCAGTGACCGGGGGGGAGAACAGCCCCAGCATTTT
CASSDRGGEQPQHF
>TRBJ1-5|-|TRBV10-3|TRBD1
TGTGCCATCAGGGGGGACAGGGGAAGCAATCAGCCCCAGCATTTT
CAIRGDRGSNQPQHF
>TRBJ1-1|-|TRBV2|-
TGTGCCAGCAGTGTCAGGGAAACTGAAGCTTTCTTT
CASSVRETEAFF
>TRBJ2-1|few|TRBV7-9|TRBD1
TGTGCCAGCAGCCCGGACAGGGTCGGGCCTGAGCAGTTCTTC
CASSPDRVGPEQFF
>TRBJ1-4|-|TRBV5-1|TRBD1
TGCGCCAGCAGCCCGGGACAGGGAAGTGAAAAACTGTTTTTT
CASSPGQGSEKLFF
>TRBJ2-7|-|TRBV15|TRBD2
TGTGCCACCAGCAGAGAAGGCGGGGGGCGATCCTACGAGCAGTACTTC
CATSREGGGRSYEQYF